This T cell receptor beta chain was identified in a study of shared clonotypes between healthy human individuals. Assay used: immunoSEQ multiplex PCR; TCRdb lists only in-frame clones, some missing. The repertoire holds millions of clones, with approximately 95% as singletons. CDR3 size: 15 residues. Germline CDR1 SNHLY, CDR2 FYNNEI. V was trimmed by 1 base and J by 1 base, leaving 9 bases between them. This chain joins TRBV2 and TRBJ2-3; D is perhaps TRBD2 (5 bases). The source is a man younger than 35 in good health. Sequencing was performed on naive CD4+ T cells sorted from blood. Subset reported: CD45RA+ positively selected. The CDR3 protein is CASSEGGFGTDTQYF. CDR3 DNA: TGTGCCAGCAGTGAAGGAGGGTTTGGCACAGATACGCAGTATTTT.